This T cell receptor beta chain was documented in a study of T cell changes during pregnancy in multiple sclerosis. The method was immunoSEQ multiplex PCR; TCRdb's version includes in-frame clones alone and lacks a portion of them. The sample carries about 76,000 clones, about 92% recorded once. There are a few counts of this clone. Trimming took off 1 base at V and 0 bases at J, with 19 bases between the two ends. This CDR3 region has 18 residues. CDR1 MNHNS and CDR2 SASEGT come from the germline V gene. The clonotype was recovered from a female donor with multiple sclerosis, enrolled in a pregnancy study. Sequencing was performed on peripheral blood, taken in the second trimester of pregnancy. The genes are TRBV6-1 and TRBJ2-7, with D tentatively TRBD1 (6 bases). The CDR3 region is CASSEGPTGITSSYEQYF. The CDR3 DNA is TGTGCCAGCAGTGAAGGACCAACAGGGATTACGAGCTCCTACGAGCAGTACTTC.